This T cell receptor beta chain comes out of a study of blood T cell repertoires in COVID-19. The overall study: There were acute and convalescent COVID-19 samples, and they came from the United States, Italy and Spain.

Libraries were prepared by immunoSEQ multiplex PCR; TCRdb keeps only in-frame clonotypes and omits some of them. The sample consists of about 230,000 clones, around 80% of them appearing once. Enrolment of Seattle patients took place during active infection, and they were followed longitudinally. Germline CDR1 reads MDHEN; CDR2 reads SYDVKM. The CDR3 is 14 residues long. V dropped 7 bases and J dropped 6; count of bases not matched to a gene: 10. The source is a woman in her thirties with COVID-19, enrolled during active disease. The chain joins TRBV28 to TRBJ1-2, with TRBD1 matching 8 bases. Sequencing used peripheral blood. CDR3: CASTKTGASNGYTF. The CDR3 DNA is TGTGCCAGCACCAAGACAGGGGCGAGTAATGGCTACACCTTC.